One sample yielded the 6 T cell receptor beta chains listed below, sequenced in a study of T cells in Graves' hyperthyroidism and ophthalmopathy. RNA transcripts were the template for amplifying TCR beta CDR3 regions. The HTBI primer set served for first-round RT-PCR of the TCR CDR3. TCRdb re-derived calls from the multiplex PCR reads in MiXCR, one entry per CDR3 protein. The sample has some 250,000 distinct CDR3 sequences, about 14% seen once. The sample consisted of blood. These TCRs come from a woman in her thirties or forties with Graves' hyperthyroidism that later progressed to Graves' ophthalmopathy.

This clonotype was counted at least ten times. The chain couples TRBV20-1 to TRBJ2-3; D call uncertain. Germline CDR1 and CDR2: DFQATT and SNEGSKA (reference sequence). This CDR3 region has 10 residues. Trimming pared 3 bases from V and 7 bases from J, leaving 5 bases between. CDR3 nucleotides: TGCAGTGCTAGTTTGTATACGCAGTATTTT. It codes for CSASLYTQYF.

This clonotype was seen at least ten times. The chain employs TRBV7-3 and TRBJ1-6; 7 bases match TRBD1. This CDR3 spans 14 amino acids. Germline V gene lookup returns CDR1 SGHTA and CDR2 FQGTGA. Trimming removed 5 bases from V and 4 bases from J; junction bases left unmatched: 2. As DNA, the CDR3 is TGTGCCAGCAGCCCGGGACAGTATAATTCACCCCTCCACTTT. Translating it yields CASSPGQYNSPLHF.

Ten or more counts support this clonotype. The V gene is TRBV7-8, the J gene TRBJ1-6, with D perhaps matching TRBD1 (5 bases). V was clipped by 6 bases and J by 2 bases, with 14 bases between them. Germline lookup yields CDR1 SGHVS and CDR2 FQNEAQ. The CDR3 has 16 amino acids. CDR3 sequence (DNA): TGTGCCAGCAGGCGTAGCAGGGTTACCTATAATTCACCCCTCCACTTT. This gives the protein CASRRSRVTYNSPLHF.

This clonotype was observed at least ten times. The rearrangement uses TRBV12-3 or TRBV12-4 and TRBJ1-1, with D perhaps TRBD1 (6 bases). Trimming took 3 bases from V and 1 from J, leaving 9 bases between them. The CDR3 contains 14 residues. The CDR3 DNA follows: TGTGCCAGCAGTTTTTGGACAGAGAACACTGAAGCTTTCTTT. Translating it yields CASSFWTENTEAFF.

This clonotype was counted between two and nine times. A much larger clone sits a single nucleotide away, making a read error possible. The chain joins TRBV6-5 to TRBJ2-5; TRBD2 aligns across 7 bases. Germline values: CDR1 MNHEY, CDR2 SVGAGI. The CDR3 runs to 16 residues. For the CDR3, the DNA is TGTGTCAGCAGTTACCCTAAGTATAGCGGGCAAGAGACCCAGTACTTC. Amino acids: CVSSYPKYSGQETQYF.

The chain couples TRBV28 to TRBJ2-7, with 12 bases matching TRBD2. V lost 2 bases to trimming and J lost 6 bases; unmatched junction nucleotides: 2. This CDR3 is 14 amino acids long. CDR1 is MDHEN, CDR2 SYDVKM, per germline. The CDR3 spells CASSLGGLAGEQYF. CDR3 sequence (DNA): TGTGCCAGCAGTTTAGGGGGACTAGCGGGCGAGCAGTACTTC.